This is a list of T cell receptor beta chains from one sample in a study of blood T cell repertoires in COVID-19. The method was immunoSEQ multiplex PCR; TCRdb's version includes in-frame clones alone and lacks a portion of them. The sample holds 45,000 to 60,000 clones, more than 75% seen once. What was sequenced was peripheral blood. The receptor set was obtained from a woman of 80 years or more with acute or convalescent COVID-19. CDR3s include the opening cysteine and the closing phenylalanine or tryptophan. Fields, in order: J gene, clone size, V gene, D gene, CDR3 protein, CDR3 DNA. D genes are given only for firm matches. The size entry is marked missing in some rows and otherwise reads once, few, many or a size class.

>TRBJ2-5|.|TRBV18|TRBD1
CASSRTGGFQETQYF
TGTGCCAGCTCGCGAACAGGGGGTTTTCAAGAGACCCAGTACTTC
>TRBJ1-5|.|TRBV19|.
CASSINQFSNQPQHF
TGTGCCAGTAGTATAAATCAGTTTAGCAATCAGCCCCAGCATTTT
>TRBJ2-7|.|TRBV6-5|.
CASSLLASSPYEQYF
TGTGCCAGCAGCTTACTAGCCTCGTCACCCTACGAGCAGTACTTC
>TRBJ1-1|few|TRBV3-1/TRBV3-2|.
CASNRRQGGNTEAFF
TGTGCCAGCAACAGACGGCAAGGGGGGAACACTGAAGCTTTCTTT
>TRBJ1-5|.|TRBV7-8|.
CASSLTADQPQHF
TGTGCCAGCAGCTTAACAGCAGATCAGCCCCAGCATTTT
>TRBJ2-3|.|TRBV9|TRBD2
CASSVVAGGPGDTQYF
TGTGCCAGCAGCGTAGTCGCGGGAGGGCCGGGAGATACGCAGTATTTT
>TRBJ2-3|.|TRBV18|.
CASSPPVEQAVLTDTQYF
TGTGCCAGCTCACCACCTGTCGAACAGGCCGTTCTCACAGATACGCAGTATTTT
>TRBJ2-2|.|TRBV3-1/TRBV3-2|.
CASSGDRLGTGELFF
TGTGCCAGCAGCGGCGACAGGTTGGGAACCGGGGAGCTGTTTTTT
>TRBJ1-5|once|TRBV3-1/TRBV3-2|.
CASSQRGGSNQPQHF
TGTGCCAGCAGCCAGCGCGGAGGGAGCAATCAGCCCCAGCATTTT
>TRBJ1-2|.|TRBV5-4|TRBD1
CASSLTGRGTGDGYTF
TGTGCCAGCAGCTTGACAGGGCGAGGTACAGGGGATGGCTACACCTTC
>TRBJ2-1|.|TRBV2|TRBD1
CASSVSGQGYNEQFF
TGTGCCAGCAGTGTATCAGGACAGGGTTACAATGAGCAGTTCTTC
>TRBJ1-2|.|TRBV28|.
CASSFGGTGNYGYTF
TGTGCCAGCAGTTTTGGGGGTACAGGGAACTATGGCTACACCTTC
>TRBJ1-4|.|TRBV28|.
CASSLRQPGNEKLFF
TGTGCCAGCAGTTTACGACAGCCTGGTAATGAAAAACTGTTTTTT
>TRBJ1-6|.|TRBV6-5|.
CASSYQGTIYNSPLHF
TGTGCCAGCAGTTACCAGGGGACCATATATAATTCACCCCTCCACTTT
>TRBJ1-1|.|TRBV11-2|.
CASSSRQLSATEAFF
TGTGCCAGCAGCTCACGACAGTTGTCGGCTACTGAAGCTTTCTTT
>TRBJ1-3|.|TRBV19|.
CASSETTGNTIYF
TGTGCCAGTAGTGAGACAACTGGAAACACCATATATTTT
>TRBJ1-6|.|TRBV5-6|TRBD1
CASSLWDRSYSPLHF
TGTGCCAGCAGCTTGTGGGACAGGTCTTATTCACCCCTCCACTTT
>TRBJ2-7|.|TRBV13|TRBD2
CASSITTSGAYEQYF
TGTGCCAGCAGCATAACGACTAGCGGGGCCTACGAGCAGTACTTC
>TRBJ2-2|large|TRBV11-2|TRBD2
CASSNRGGRGTGELFF
TGTGCCAGCAGCAACCGGGGGGGGCGAGGCACCGGGGAGCTGTTTTTT
>TRBJ2-2|.|TRBV7-9|TRBD2
CASSPGASGRTGELFF
TGTGCCAGCAGCCCTGGGGCTAGCGGGAGAACCGGGGAGCTGTTTTTT
>TRBJ2-3|.|TRBV27|TRBD2
CASSLSGAVDTQYF
TGTGCCAGCAGTTTAAGCGGGGCGGTAGATACGCAGTATTTT
>TRBJ1-2|.|TRBV12-3/TRBV12-4|.
CASRRSANYGYTF
TGTGCCAGCAGGAGATCTGCTAACTATGGCTACACCTTC
>TRBJ2-1|.|TRBV4-2|TRBD2
CASSPQRGGLNEQFF
TGTGCCAGCAGCCCCCAGCGGGGGGGTTTGAATGAGCAGTTCTTC
>TRBJ1-2|.|TRBV19|TRBD1
CASSWGQGYGYTF
TGTGCCAGTAGCTGGGGACAGGGATATGGCTACACCTTC
>TRBJ2-5|many|TRBV11-2|TRBD2
CASSFAATSGETQYF
TGTGCCAGCAGCTTCGCGGCGACTAGCGGCGAGACCCAGTACTTC
>TRBJ2-4|few|TRBV7-2|.
CASSSGRRAKNIQYF
TGTGCCAGCAGCTCCGGACGGAGGGCCAAAAACATTCAGTACTTC
>TRBJ1-1|.|TRBV14|.
CASSQDRGNTEAFF
TGTGCCAGCAGCCAAGATCGAGGGAACACTGAAGCTTTCTTT
>TRBJ2-1|.|TRBV24-1|TRBD1
CATSDRTGGITNEQFF
TGTGCCACCAGTGATCGGACAGGGGGGATTACTAATGAGCAGTTCTTC
>TRBJ2-5|.|TRBV9|.
CASSVGLVGETQYF
TGTGCCAGCAGCGTAGGACTAGTGGGGGAGACCCAGTACTTC
>TRBJ2-4|.|TRBV20-1|TRBD2
CSASPAGLGGARIQYF
TGCAGTGCTAGTCCCGCAGGACTAGGAGGGGCACGCATTCAGTACTTC
>TRBJ2-7|few|TRBV5-1|TRBD2
CASSLGAWRGTTYEQYF
TGCGCCAGCAGCTTGGGGGCCTGGCGGGGGACCACCTACGAGCAGTACTTC
>TRBJ1-6|.|TRBV10-2|TRBD1
CASSETQGNNSPLHF
TGCGCCAGCAGTGAGACACAGGGGAACAATTCACCCCTCCACTTT
>TRBJ2-3|.|TRBV7-2|.
CASSLGGLAADTQYF
TGTGCCAGCAGCTTAGGCGGTTTGGCTGCAGATACGCAGTATTTT
>TRBJ1-2|.|TRBV28|.
CASSLDDTANYGYTF
TGTGCCAGCAGTTTAGATGACACCGCTAACTATGGCTACACCTTC
>TRBJ2-2|.|TRBV6-6|TRBD1
CASSGTGAGGELFF
TGTGCCAGCAGTGGAACAGGGGCGGGCGGGGAGCTGTTTTTT
>TRBJ1-4|.|TRBV11-2|TRBD1
CASSLDDRERKLFF
TGTGCCAGCAGCTTAGATGACAGGGAGAGAAAACTGTTTTTT
>TRBJ2-7|.|TRBV18|TRBD1
CASSPNRGGNEQYF
TGTGCCAGCTCCCCTAACAGGGGCGGAAACGAGCAGTACTTC
>TRBJ1-1|.|TRBV28|TRBD1
CASTILNRGRRAFF
TGTGCCAGCACCATTCTAAACAGGGGGCGCAGAGCTTTCTTT
>TRBJ1-4|.|TRBV27|.
CASSFLTEATNEKLFF
TGTGCCAGCAGTTTCCTAACAGAAGCAACTAATGAAAAACTGTTTTTT
>TRBJ2-3|few|TRBV7-3|TRBD2
CASSREGQRDTQYF
TGTGCCAGCAGCCGGGAGGGGCAGAGAGATACGCAGTATTTT
>TRBJ2-7|few|TRBV5-1|TRBD2
CASSVLTSGGSEQYF
TGCGCCAGCAGCGTCCTAACTAGCGGGGGTTCCGAGCAGTACTTC
>TRBJ2-5|.|TRBV6-2/TRBV6-3|.
CASSYSRVETQYF
TGTGCCAGCAGTTACTCCCGAGTAGAGACCCAGTACTTC
>TRBJ2-7|.|TRBV5-4|.
CASSSVGGASTYEQYF
TGTGCCAGCAGCTCGGTGGGGGGGGCTTCGACCTACGAGCAGTACTTC
>TRBJ2-3|.|TRBV2|TRBD2
CASKSSGSDTQYF
TGTGCCAGCAAATCTAGCGGGAGTGATACGCAGTATTTT
>TRBJ1-1|.|TRBV11-2|TRBD1
CASSPGTGGKIEAFF
TGTGCCAGCAGTCCCGGGACAGGGGGTAAGATAGAAGCTTTCTTT
>TRBJ1-1|.|TRBV5-5|.
CASSGSRGKTEAFF
TGTGCCAGCAGCGGAAGCAGGGGTAAGACTGAAGCTTTCTTT
>TRBJ2-3|.|TRBV5-1|TRBD2
CASSLGPSGADTQYF
TGCGCCAGCAGCTTGGGTCCTAGCGGGGCAGATACGCAGTATTTT
>TRBJ1-4|.|TRBV5-8|TRBD1
CASSLEGRGNEKLFF
TGTGCCAGCAGCTTGGAGGGCAGGGGGAATGAAAAACTGTTTTTT
>TRBJ1-4|.|TRBV2|.
CASRQTEKLFF
TGTGCCAGCAGGCAGACAGAAAAACTGTTTTTT
>TRBJ2-2|once|TRBV7-9|TRBD2
CASSKGTSSGELFF
TGTGCCAGCAGCAAGGGGACTAGCTCCGGGGAGCTGTTTTTT
>TRBJ1-1|.|TRBV11-2|.
CASSPMYGNTEAFF
TGTGCCAGCAGTCCCATGTACGGGAACACTGAAGCTTTCTTT
>TRBJ1-2|.|TRBV3-1/TRBV3-2|TRBD1
CASGDRGTNGYTF
TGTGCCAGCGGCGACAGGGGAACAAACGGCTACACCTTC
>TRBJ2-2|.|TRBV5-3|.
CARSFTKGLSGELFF
TGTGCCAGAAGCTTTACCAAGGGGTTATCCGGGGAGCTGTTTTTT
>TRBJ1-2|.|TRBV5-1|TRBD1
CASSAKTGQSYGYTF
TGCGCCAGCAGCGCCAAGACAGGGCAGAGCTATGGCTACACCTTC
>TRBJ1-2|.|TRBV29-1|.
CSVEEGSDSYGYTF
TGCAGCGTTGAAGAGGGCAGTGACAGCTATGGCTACACCTTC